This T cell receptor beta chain emerged from a study of cytomegalovirus exposure and HLA in healthy donors. This CDR3 region has 15 residues. Per the germline V gene, CDR1 is MNHNS and CDR2 is SASEGT. A word on this clone: Germline is not matched at one junction end, which may reflect a read error.

PCR involved 60 Vbeta and 13 Jbeta primers. Assay used: immunoSEQ multiplex PCR; TCRdb lists only in-frame clones, some missing. The sample lists 60,000 to 85,000 clones, around 76% occurring once. Sequencing was carried out using PBMCs. This receptor was obtained from a male donor in good health and CMV-seropositive. The chain couples TRBV6-1 to TRBJ2-1, with 10 positions matching TRBD2. The CDR3, as DNA: TGTGCCAACAGTGACTCAGTAGCGGGGGGCAATGAGCAGTTCTTC. It specifies CANSDSVAGGNEQFF.